The entry below gives a single T cell receptor beta chain sequence along with its context. The antigen is not known. Germline CDR1 GTSNPN, CDR2 SVGIG (reference sequence). The CDR3 spans 14 residues. Trimming took off 0 bases at V and 4 bases at J, with 9 bases between the two ends. The source of the sample is a study of OX40 agonist ivuxolimab in advanced cancers. Study information: Dosing consisted of intravenous ivuxolimab at 0.01 to 10 mg/kg every 2 weeks. With a range of 23 to 79, age averaged about 58 years, and around 80% were male. Study conclusions and caveats: CD8+ T cells averaged more expanded clones than CD4+.

Produced via immunoSEQ multiplex PCR; TCRdb's table is partial and in-frame only. The sample yields fewer than 65,000 clones, 85% to 90% seen once. The receptor's source is an adult with an advanced solid tumor such as melanoma, head and neck, liver or kidney cancer. The gene calls are TRBV30 and TRBJ2-2; D may be TRBD1 (6 bases). Sample: CD4+ or CD8+ T cells sorted from blood, taken in a trial of the OX40 agonist ivuxolimab. CDR3 in amino acids: CAWSVLQGTGELFF. CDR3 nucleotide sequence: TGTGCCTGGAGTGTACTACAGGGCACCGGGGAGCTGTTTTTT.